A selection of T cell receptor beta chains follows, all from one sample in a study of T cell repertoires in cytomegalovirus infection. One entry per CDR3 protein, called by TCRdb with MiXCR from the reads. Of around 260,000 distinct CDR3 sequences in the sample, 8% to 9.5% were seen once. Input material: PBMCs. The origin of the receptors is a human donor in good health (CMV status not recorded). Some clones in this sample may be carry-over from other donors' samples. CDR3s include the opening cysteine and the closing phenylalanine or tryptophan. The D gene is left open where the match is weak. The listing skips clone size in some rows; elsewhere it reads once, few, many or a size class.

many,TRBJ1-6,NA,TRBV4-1,CASSQEGKGWNSPLHF,TGCGCCAGCAGCCAAGAGGGAAAAGGTTGGAATTCACCCCTCCACTTT
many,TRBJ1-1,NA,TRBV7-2,CASSLAEGTTFF,TGTGCCAGCAGCTTAGCAGAGGGGACGACTTTCTTT
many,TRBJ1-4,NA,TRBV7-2,CASSRDKGEKLFF,TGTGCCAGCAGTCGGGACAAAGGGGAAAAACTGTTTTTT
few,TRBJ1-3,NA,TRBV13,CASSHGQNSGNTIYF,TGTGCCAGCAGCCACGGACAGAACTCTGGAAACACCATATATTTT
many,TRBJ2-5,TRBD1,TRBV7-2,CASSFDRGRRQETQYF,TGTGCCAGCAGCTTCGACAGGGGTCGCCGCCAAGAGACCCAGTACTTC
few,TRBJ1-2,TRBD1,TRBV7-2,CASSLPGGGYTF,TGTGCCAGCAGCTTACCAGGGGGCGGCTACACCTTC
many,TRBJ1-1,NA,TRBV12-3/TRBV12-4,CASSPHRLNTEAFF,TGTGCCAGCAGCCCGCACCGATTAAACACTGAAGCTTTCTTT
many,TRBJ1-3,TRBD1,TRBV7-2,CASSPGQNSGNTIYF,TGTGCCAGCAGCCCGGGACAGAACTCTGGAAACACCATATATTTT
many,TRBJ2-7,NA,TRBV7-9,CASSLAGELSYEQYF,TGTGCCAGCAGCTTAGCGGGCGAATTATCCTACGAGCAGTACTTC
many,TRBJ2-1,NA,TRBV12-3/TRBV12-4,CASRATLSGPDNEQFF,TGTGCCAGCAGGGCCACTCTTTCGGGACCAGACAATGAGCAGTTCTTC
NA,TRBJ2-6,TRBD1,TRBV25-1,CASSEYRDRENNVLTF,TGTGCCAGCAGTGAATACCGGGACAGGGAAAACAACGTCCTGACTTTC
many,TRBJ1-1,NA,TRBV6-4,CASSHNMNTEAFF,TGTGCCAGCAGTCATAACATGAACACTGAAGCTTTCTTT
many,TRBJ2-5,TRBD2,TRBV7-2,CASSPGGPVETQYF,TGTGCCAGCAGCCCGGGAGGGCCCGTGGAGACCCAGTACTTC
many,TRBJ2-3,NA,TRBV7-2,CASRGPGFADTQYF,TGTGCCAGCAGGGGGCCTGGATTTGCAGATACGCAGTATTTT
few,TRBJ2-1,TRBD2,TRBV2,CASNTGTSGYNEQFF,TGTGCCAGCAACACCGGGACTAGCGGATACAATGAGCAGTTCTTC
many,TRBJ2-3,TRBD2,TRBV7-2,CASSQGLAIDTQYF,TGTGCCAGCAGCCAGGGACTAGCGATTGATACGCAGTATTTT
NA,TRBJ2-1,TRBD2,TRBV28,CATGGVREQFF,TGTGCCACCGGGGGGGTGAGAGAGCAGTTCTTC
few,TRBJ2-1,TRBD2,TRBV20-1,CSGWSGIGSYNEQFF,TGCAGTGGTTGGAGCGGGATCGGCTCCTACAATGAGCAGTTCTTC
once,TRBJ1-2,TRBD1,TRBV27,CASSLLAGGAYGYTF,TGTGCCAGCAGTCTTCTTGCAGGGGGCGCCTATGGCTACACCTTC
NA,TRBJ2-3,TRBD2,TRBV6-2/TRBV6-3,CASSSEQVGRGYTDTQYF,TGTGCCAGCAGTAGCGAACAAGTGGGGCGGGGGTACACAGATACGCAGTATTTT
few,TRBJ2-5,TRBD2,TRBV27,CASSLRSGIQETQYF,TGTGCCAGCAGTTTAAGGAGCGGGATCCAAGAGACCCAGTACTTC
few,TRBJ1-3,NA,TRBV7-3,CASSSEGPSGNTIYF,TGTGCCAGCAGCTCAGAAGGCCCCTCTGGAAACACCATATATTTT
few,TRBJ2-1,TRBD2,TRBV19,CASSFRTSGEQFF,TGTGCCAGTAGTTTCCGGACTAGCGGGGAGCAGTTCTTC
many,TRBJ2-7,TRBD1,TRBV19,CASRPTGGYEQYF,TGTGCCAGTAGGCCGACAGGGGGCTACGAGCAGTACTTC
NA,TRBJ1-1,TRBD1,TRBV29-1,CSVADRVNTEAFF,TGCAGCGTCGCTGACAGGGTGAACACTGAAGCTTTCTTT
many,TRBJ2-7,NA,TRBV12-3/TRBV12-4,CASSSPGVGYEQYF,TGTGCCAGCAGTTCCCCGGGGGTGGGCTACGAGCAGTACTTC
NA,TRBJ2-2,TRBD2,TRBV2,CATWKGRRLAGTNTGELFF,TGTGCCACATGGAAGGGGCGACGACTAGCGGGGACCAACACCGGGGAGCTGTTTTTT
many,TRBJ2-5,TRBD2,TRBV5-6,CASSLTSGSSQETQYF,TGTGCCAGCAGCTTAACTAGCGGGTCTTCGCAAGAGACCCAGTACTTC
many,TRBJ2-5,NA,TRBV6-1,CASRNNRVRANGTQYF,TGTGCCAGCAGAAATAACCGGGTGAGGGCGAATGGGACCCAGTACTTC
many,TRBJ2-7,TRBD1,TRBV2,CASRRDRDSYEQYF,TGTGCCAGCCGCCGGGACAGGGACTCCTACGAGCAGTACTTC
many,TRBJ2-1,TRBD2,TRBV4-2,CASSQVAGTSGSSYNEQFF,TGTGCCAGCAGCCAAGTTGCCGGGACTAGCGGAAGCTCCTACAATGAGCAGTTCTTC
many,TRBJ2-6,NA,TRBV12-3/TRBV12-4,CASTVSGANVLTF,TGTGCCAGCACGGTCTCTGGGGCCAACGTCCTGACTTTC
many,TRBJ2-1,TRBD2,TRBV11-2,CASTKLIPGSGGLGNEQFF,TGTGCCAGCACCAAACTCATCCCGGGTAGCGGGGGCCTGGGGAATGAGCAGTTCTTC
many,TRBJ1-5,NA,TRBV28,CASRTAGGGNQPQHF,TGTGCCAGCAGAACAGCGGGAGGGGGCAATCAGCCCCAGCATTTT
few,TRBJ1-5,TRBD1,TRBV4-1,CASSQDGTGAPQVYQPQHF,TGCGCCAGCAGCCAAGACGGGACAGGGGCACCTCAAGTTTATCAGCCCCAGCATTTT
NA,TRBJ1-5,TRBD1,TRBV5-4,CASSSGTDSNQPQHF,TGTGCCAGCAGCTCCGGGACAGATAGCAATCAGCCCCAGCATTTT
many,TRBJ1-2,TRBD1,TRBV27,CASSIDREGYGYTF,TGTGCCAGCAGTATAGACAGGGAAGGCTATGGCTACACCTTC
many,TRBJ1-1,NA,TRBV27,CASSYGTYTEAFF,TGTGCCAGCAGTTACGGGACATACACTGAAGCTTTCTTT
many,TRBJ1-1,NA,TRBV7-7,CASSLFPGTEAFF,TGTGCCAGCAGCTTATTCCCGGGAACTGAAGCTTTCTTT
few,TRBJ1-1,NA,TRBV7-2,CASSLGGMRPEAFF,TGTGCCAGCAGCTTAGGGGGGATGAGGCCTGAAGCTTTCTTT
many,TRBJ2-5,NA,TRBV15,CATSRDTQRQETQYF,TGTGCCACCAGCAGAGACACGCAGCGTCAAGAGACCCAGTACTTC
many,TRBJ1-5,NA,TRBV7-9,CASSLTGTTNQPQHF,TGTGCCAGCAGCTTAACGGGGACAACAAATCAGCCCCAGCATTTT
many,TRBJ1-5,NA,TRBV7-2,CASSFRQERPQHF,TGTGCCAGCAGCTTCAGGCAGGAGCGGCCCCAGCATTTT
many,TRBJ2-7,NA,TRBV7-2,CASSFGGASYEQYF,TGTGCCAGCAGCTTTGGGGGGGCCTCCTACGAGCAGTACTTC
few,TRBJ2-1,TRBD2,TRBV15,CATSRDEGGVEQFF,TGTGCCACCAGCAGAGATGAGGGAGGGGTTGAGCAGTTCTTC
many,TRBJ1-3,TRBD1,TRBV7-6,CASSMGQLRSGNTIYF,TGTGCCAGCAGCATGGGACAGCTCCGCTCTGGAAACACCATATATTTT
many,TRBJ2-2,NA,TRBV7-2,CASSSSTGELFF,TGTGCCAGCAGCTCCTCTACCGGGGAGCTGTTTTTT
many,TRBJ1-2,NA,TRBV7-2,CASSLAAVGGEVYGYTF,TGTGCCAGCAGCTTAGCGGCAGTGGGGGGCGAGGTGTATGGCTACACCTTC
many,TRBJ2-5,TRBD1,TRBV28,CASNPTGGGETQYF,TGTGCCAGCAATCCCACAGGGGGAGGAGAGACCCAGTACTTC
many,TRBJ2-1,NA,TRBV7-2,CASSFTPLGEQFF,TGTGCCAGCAGCTTTACCCCTTTGGGAGAGCAGTTCTTC
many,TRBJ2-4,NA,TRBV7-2,CASSLAPTGSKNIQYF,TGTGCCAGCAGCTTAGCCCCGACAGGATCCAAAAACATTCAGTACTTC
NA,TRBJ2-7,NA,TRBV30,CASTGLSTYEQYF,TGTGCCTCCACTGGGCTCAGTACCTACGAGCAGTACTTC
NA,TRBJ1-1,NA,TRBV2,CASRAHSNTEAFF,TGTGCCAGCAGAGCCCACAGTAACACTGAAGCTTTCTTT
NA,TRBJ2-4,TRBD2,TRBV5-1,CASSPQGTSGSLRNIQYF,TGCGCCAGCAGCCCACAGGGGACTAGCGGGAGTTTGAGAAACATTCAGTACTTC
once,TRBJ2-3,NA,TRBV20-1,CSASRGPDTQYF,TGCAGTGCTAGTCGCGGGCCAGATACGCAGTATTTT
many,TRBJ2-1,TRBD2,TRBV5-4,CASSSERGSNEQFF,TGTGCCAGCAGCTCGGAGCGGGGAAGCAATGAGCAGTTCTTC
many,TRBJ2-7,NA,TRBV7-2,CASSRTEGYEQYF,TGTGCCAGCAGCAGGACAGAGGGCTACGAGCAGTACTTC
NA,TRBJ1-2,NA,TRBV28,CASSLGGATLYGYTF,TGTGCCAGCAGTTTAGGGGGAGCTACCTTATATGGCTACACCTTC
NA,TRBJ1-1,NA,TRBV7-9,CASSSYPHASTEAFF,TGTGCCAGCAGCTCTTACCCGCACGCTAGCACTGAAGCTTTCTTT